A selection of T cell receptor beta chains follows, all from one sample in a study of T cell repertoires in cytomegalovirus infection. Via MiXCR, TCRdb re-called the reads, giving one row per CDR3 protein. The table includes fewer than 300,000 distinct CDR3 sequences, about 23% detected once. Sequences were obtained from PBMCs. The origin of the receptors is a human donor in good health (CMV status not recorded). Some clones in this sample may be carry-over from other donors' samples. Both conserved end residues are part of each CDR3. Each record gives: clone size, V gene, CDR3 protein. Some rows have no size entry. The others give once, few or many, or a class for an expanded clone.

few	TRBV28	CASSLLQAYEQYF
many	TRBV7-2	CASSETGRTEAFF
NA	TRBV28	CASSSDIHEQYF
many	TRBV7-2	CASSFGTSGGWETQYF
few	TRBV28	CASTPGQGTEAFF
many	TRBV7-2	CTSSNTRGTEAFF
few	TRBV7-9	CASTYSRDRAPGTF
NA	TRBV7-2	CASSLAYPSVSRGSTDTQYF
NA	TRBV7-9	CASSLGADRNEKLFF
few	TRBV7-2	CASSLSRAVRTGELFF
few	TRBV12-3/TRBV12-4	CASRLLGAPSYNEQFF
few	TRBV6-2/TRBV6-3	CASSYTGNYDNEQFF
few	TRBV20-1	CSARVVGGFTEAFF
few	TRBV6-6	CASSPGAGYNEQFF
many	TRBV30	CAWSDGNINEQFF
NA	TRBV19	CASSSRGRSNQPQHF
many	TRBV4-1	CASSQDPRGYEQYF
NA	TRBV15	CATSSTSGSYNEQFF
few	TRBV28	CASSFGPGGDIYEQYF
many	TRBV24-1	CATSDPDRGPYNEQFF
NA	TRBV3-1	CASSRTGNTIYF
NA	TRBV5-1	CASSAGTSGNEQFF
many	TRBV7-6	CASSRDRGYEQYF
NA	TRBV28	CASSPPLRGNTEAFF
few	TRBV4-1	CASSVKLAGGYEQYF
many	TRBV7-2	CASSPRFSVAGNTIYF
few	TRBV27	CASSLVLSGELFF
NA	TRBV12-3/TRBV12-4	CASSPGGSLTGELFF
few	TRBV28	CASSLGMASRLNEQFF
few	TRBV7-2	CASSLAAGIGSPLHF
many	TRBV28	CASSSIGENTGELFF
NA	TRBV20-1	CSAGSAGQDYNGYTF
NA	TRBV5-6	CASSEGPEAGQPQHF
many	TRBV12-3/TRBV12-4	CASSLWTSGYNEQFF
NA	TRBV2	CASKSAANTGELFF
few	TRBV28	CASSFAGGGSNQPQHF
many	TRBV11-2	CASSVDSFNTEAFF
few	TRBV28	CASSFVGPGSIQYF
NA	TRBV11-2	CASSLQQGYDEQFF
NA	TRBV5-1	CASSLGTGQGGLFF
many	TRBV11-2	CASSPTGNYGYTF
NA	TRBV6-2/TRBV6-3	CASSYKRRTEAFF
few	TRBV25-1	CASSESRGTEHEKLFF
many	TRBV12-3/TRBV12-4	CASSFRNYGYTF
NA	TRBV29-1	CSAMGAGVAGELFF
many	TRBV7-2	CASSFQGEVYEQYF
NA	TRBV15	CATSRAPNTEAFF
NA	TRBV19	CASSSGHSYNEQFF
few	TRBV19	CASSIGTSGKTYNEQFF
few	TRBV12-3/TRBV12-4	CASSDRGLDYGYTF
NA	TRBV6-8	CASSYRTTNEKLFF
few	TRBV7-9	CASSQDGGDQPQHF
NA	TRBV5-1	CASSAQGAGVTEAFF